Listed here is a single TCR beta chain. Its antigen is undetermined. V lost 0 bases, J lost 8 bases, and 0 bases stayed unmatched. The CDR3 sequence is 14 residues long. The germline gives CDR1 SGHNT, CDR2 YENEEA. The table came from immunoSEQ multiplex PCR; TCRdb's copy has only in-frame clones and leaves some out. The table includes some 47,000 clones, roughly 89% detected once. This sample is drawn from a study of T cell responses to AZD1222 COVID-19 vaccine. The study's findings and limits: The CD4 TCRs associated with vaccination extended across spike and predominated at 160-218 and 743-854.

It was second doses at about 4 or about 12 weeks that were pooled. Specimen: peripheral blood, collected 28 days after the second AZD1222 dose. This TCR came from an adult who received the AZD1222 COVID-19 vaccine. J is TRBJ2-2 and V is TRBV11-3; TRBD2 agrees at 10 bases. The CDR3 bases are TGTGCCAGCAGCTTAGAGGGACTAGCGGGGGAGCTGTTTTTT. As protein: CASSLEGLAGELFF.